Listed below are T cell receptor beta chains from one sample, sequenced in a study of blood T cell repertoires in COVID-19. The repertoire was sequenced with immunoSEQ multiplex PCR; TCRdb's copy has only in-frame clones and lacks some. The sample consists of around 9,500 clones, roughly 81% of them appearing once. Sequencing was performed on peripheral blood. The source of these receptors is a man between 60 and 75 years old with active COVID-19. CDR3s include the opening cysteine and the closing phenylalanine or tryptophan. D genes are given only for firm matches. Where a row states a size, it is once, few, many or the class of an expanded clone; other rows omit it.

TRBV7-2	.	few	TRBJ2-1	CASSLQGSYNEQFF	TGTGCCAGCAGCTTACAGGGATCGTACAATGAGCAGTTCTTC
TRBV4-2	.	.	TRBJ1-5	CASSQVQGLNQPQHF	TGTGCCAGCAGCCAAGTCCAGGGACTCAATCAGCCCCAGCATTTT
TRBV20-1	TRBD2	.	TRBJ2-2	CSASNLAGTGELFF	TGCAGTGCTAGTAACCTAGCGGGTACCGGGGAGCTGTTTTTT
TRBV11-2	.	.	TRBJ2-2	CASSLLAAGELFF	TGTGCCAGCAGCTTATTAGCGGCCGGGGAGCTGTTTTTT
TRBV27	.	.	TRBJ1-3	CASSLRQDNSGNTIYF	TGTGCCAGCAGTTTGAGACAGGACAACTCTGGAAACACCATATATTTT
TRBV19	TRBD2	.	TRBJ2-3	CASRRAGGWPDTQYF	TGTGCCAGTAGGAGAGCGGGAGGGTGGCCAGATACGCAGTATTTT
TRBV5-1	.	.	TRBJ1-4	CASSSGQPTNEKLFF	TGCGCCAGCAGCTCGGGACAACCAACTAATGAAAAACTGTTTTTT
TRBV4-3	.	.	TRBJ1-1	CASSQIAGDTEAFF	TGCGCCAGCAGCCAGATAGCCGGGGACACTGAAGCTTTCTTT
TRBV7-2	.	.	TRBJ2-5	CASSLASQGQETQYF	TGTGCCAGCAGCTTAGCGAGTCAGGGCCAAGAGACCCAGTACTTC
TRBV18	TRBD2	.	TRBJ2-3	CASSQLAGNTDTQYF	TGTGCCAGCTCACAGCTAGCGGGGAACACAGATACGCAGTATTTT
TRBV7-2	.	.	TRBJ2-4	CASSLRWENIQYF	TGTGCCAGCAGCTTGAGGTGGGAAAACATTCAGTACTTC
TRBV15	.	.	TRBJ1-4	CATSRERTGLNEKLFF	TGTGCCACCAGCAGAGAGCGCACAGGGCTTAATGAAAAACTGTTTTTT
TRBV28	.	.	TRBJ1-1	CASSLSQGEAFF	TGTGCCAGCAGTTTGAGTCAGGGTGAAGCTTTCTTT
TRBV4-3	TRBD1	.	TRBJ2-5	CASSQASTGLETQYF	TGCGCCAGCAGCCAAGCCTCGACAGGGTTAGAGACCCAGTACTTC
TRBV6-2/TRBV6-3	.	.	TRBJ1-2	CASSYDSYNYGYTF	TGTGCCAGCAGTTACGACAGCTATAACTATGGCTACACCTTC
TRBV10-1	.	.	TRBJ1-6	CASSPAKGRSSYNSPLHF	TGCGCCAGCAGTCCTGCGAAAGGGAGGAGCTCCTATAATTCACCCCTCCACTTT
TRBV4-3	TRBD2	.	TRBJ2-3	CASSQVAGDRTDTQYF	TGCGCCAGCAGCCAAGTAGCGGGAGACCGCACAGATACGCAGTATTTT
TRBV3-1/TRBV3-2	.	once	TRBJ2-3	CASSQAAVGTDTQYF	TGTGCCAGCAGCCAAGCAGCGGTGGGCACAGATACGCAGTATTTT
TRBV7-2	.	.	TRBJ2-7	CASSLGGVSLYEQYF	TGTGCCAGCAGCTTAGGCGGAGTTAGCCTCTACGAGCAGTACTTC
TRBV5-1	.	.	TRBJ1-5	CASSAQGGGDQPQHF	TGCGCCAGCAGCGCACAGGGCGGGGGTGATCAGCCCCAGCATTTT